A single sample is the source of the 9 T cell receptor beta chains below, sequenced in a study of T cell repertoires in cytomegalovirus infection. One entry per CDR3 protein, called by TCRdb with MiXCR from the reads. The table shows 250,000 or so distinct CDR3 sequences, with approximately 10% occurring only once. Material: PBMCs. The receptors were sampled from a human donor in good health (CMV status not recorded). Some clones in this sample may be carry-over from other donors' samples.

This clonotype has ten or more counts. The rearrangement uses TRBV20-1 and TRBJ2-1, with 12 nucleotides matching TRBD2. The CDR3 is 17 amino acids. Looked up from germline, CDR1 is DFQATT and CDR2 is SNEGSKA (reference sequence). J was trimmed by 10 bases and V by 0 bases; bases with no gene match: 13. CDR3 nucleotide sequence: TGCAGTGCTAGAGATCCCCGACTAGCGGGAGCACGGGGGGAGCAGTTCTTC. Protein product: CSARDPRLAGARGEQFF.

A few counts support this clonotype. The chain combines TRBV19 with TRBJ1-6; 11 nucleotides agree with TRBD1. CDR3 length: 14 residues. J gave up 7 bases and V 5 bases, and 1 base lay outside the gene matches. CDR1 LNHDA and CDR2 SQIVND come from the germline V gene (reference sequence). The CDR3 sequence: CASSWDRGNSPLHF. The CDR3, as DNA: TGTGCCAGTAGTTGGGACAGGGGGAATTCACCCCTCCACTTT.

This clonotype was seen ten or more times. CDR3: CASSLVPIQETQYF. In DNA form, the CDR3 reads TGTGCCAGCAGCTTAGTTCCGATCCAAGAGACCCAGTACTTC. The chain carries TRBV7-2 and TRBJ2-5, with D hard to call. CDR3 size: 14 residues. V lost 1 base and J lost 1, with 7 bases in between. Germline V lookup: CDR1 SGHTA, CDR2 FQGNSA.

The chain couples TRBV4-3 to TRBJ2-7; D gene ambiguous. V was shortened by 4 bases and J by 5 bases, with 18 bases between the two germline ends. Germline loops: CDR1 LGHNA, CDR2 YSLEER. The CDR3 has 15 residues. CDR3 DNA sequence: TGCGCCAGCAGCCTAACACCCGCGAGTAGTAACGAGCAGTACTTC. Translating gives CASSLTPASSNEQYF.

The chain is built from TRBV28 and TRBJ2-1, with 10 nucleotides matching TRBD2. V lost 5 bases, J lost 10 bases, and 11 bases stayed unmatched. The CDR3 is 15 amino acids. Germline values: CDR1 MDHEN, CDR2 SYDVKM. As DNA, the CDR3 is TGTGCCAGCAGTAACCAACTAGCGGGGAGGCGGGAGCAGTTCTTC. Its translation is CASSNQLAGRREQFF.

This clonotype was found many times. V and J are TRBV7-2 and TRBJ1-5; tentatively, D is TRBD1 (5 bases). The CDR3 spans 16 residues. Per germline, CDR1 SGHTA and CDR2 FQGNSA. Trimming cost V 2 bases and J 4 bases, with 15 bases left between them. The CDR3 protein is CASSLLGHDLNQPQHF. Written as DNA, the CDR3 is TGTGCCAGCAGCTTACTTGGACACGACTTAAATCAGCCCCAGCATTTT.

The genes are TRBV5-1 and TRBJ1-2; a possible D gene is TRBD1 (6 bases). The germline V gene has CDR1 SGHRS and CDR2 YFSETQ. The CDR3 contains 15 residues. Deletions cut 7 bases from V and 4 bases from J, with 20 bases between. Here the CDR3 reads CASFLLPGQAYGYTF. CDR3 sequence (DNA): TGCGCCAGCTTTCTATTACCGGGACAAGCCTATGGCTACACCTTC. The entire variable domain, with the rest obtained from reference TRBV5-1 and TRBJ1-2, is as follows: KAGVTQTPRYLIKTRGQQVTLSCSPISGHRSVSWYQQTPGQGLQFLFEYFSETQRNKGNFPGRFSGRQFSNSRSEMNVSTLELGDSALYLCASFLLPGQAYGYTFGSGTRLTVV.

This clonotype has more than one count but fewer than ten. The chain has TRBV11-3 and TRBJ1-1; the D is unclear. Trimming left V 2 bases short and J 1 base short, with 11 bases between. This CDR3 contains 15 residues. In germline, CDR1 is SGHNT, CDR2 YENEEA. DNA for the CDR3: TGTGCCAGCAGCTTAAACGGACTCGGGAACACTGAAGCTTTCTTT. Translation gives CASSLNGLGNTEAFF. Complete variable domain (other parts from reference TRBV11-3 and TRBJ1-1): EAGVVQSPRYKIIEKKQPVAFWCNPISGHNTLYWYLQNLGQGPELLIRYENEEAVDDSQLPKDRFSAERLKGVDSTLKIQPAELGDSAVYLCASSLNGLGNTEAFFGQGTRLTVV.

The rearrangement joins TRBV5-6 to TRBJ1-1; tentatively, D is TRBD1 (5 bases). Trimming removed 2 bases from V and 0 bases from J, with 14 bases in between. Germline CDR1 SGHDT, CDR2 YYEEEE. The CDR3 runs to 16 residues. CDR3 protein: CASSFLGGALNTEAFF. The CDR3 bases are TGTGCCAGCAGCTTTCTAGGAGGGGCCCTGAACACTGAAGCTTTCTTT.